Only a few counts were recorded for the clone carrying this T cell receptor (beta chain). The antigen is not known. This sample is drawn from a study of CD8 T cells in ankylosing spondylitis. Overall study findings and caveats: Typical of ankylosing spondylitis blood, it appeared, was a TCR beta motif of eight highly homologous variants. Reportedly, significant enrichment of disease-linked clones occurred in matched ankylosing spondylitis synovial fluid. A subset of motif variants has previously been described in the synovial fluid and blood of reactive arthritis.

The CDR3 sequence is 15 residues long. CDR1 and CDR2 (germline): LGHNA, YSLEER. V shed 0 bases and J shed 6 bases, with 11 bases lying between them. Quantitative 5'-RACE was performed with molecular barcodes, and it yielded the TCR beta libraries. TCRdb called the 5' RACE reads again in MiXCR, with one record for every CDR3 protein. The sample contains 270,000 or so distinct CDR3 sequences, about a sixth of which appear only once. The receptor comes from a male donor with ankylosing spondylitis or in good health (not recorded which). The rearrangement links TRBV4-3 to TRBJ1-4; D remains ambiguous. Sequenced: blood, either unsorted or a sorted T cell fraction (not recorded which). The chain's CDR3 is CASSQDRADYEKLFF. Here the CDR3 DNA reads TGCGCCAGCAGCCAAGATCGCGCAGACTATGAAAAACTGTTTTTT.